Following are 26 T cell receptor beta chains from one sample sequenced in a study of Graves' ophthalmopathy and Graves' hyperthyroidism (dated by TCRdb to between 2018 and 2020). The run used an Illumina HiSeq 2000. For repertoire sequencing, TCR beta CDR3 regions were amplified from RNA transcripts. The first round of RT-PCR was done with HTBI primers and the Qiagen OneStep RT-PCR kit, and was followed by a second round of multiplex PCR, then size selection and purification. TCRdb reanalyzed the raw reads on its own, using fastp at Q25 for trimming and MiXCR for clone calling, and kept in-frame beta chains. Merged by CDR3 protein, the rows form single entries marked with the most common genes and DNA. The sample yields over a million distinct CDR3 sequences; about two fifths were counted once. The biggest ten clones account for over 8.5% of the sample. Material: peripheral blood or thyroid tissue (not recorded which). These receptors all stem from an adult man with Graves' hyperthyroidism.

V gene TRBV5-1 combines with J gene TRBJ1-2; D is perhaps TRBD1 (6 bases). V dropped 0 bases and J dropped 4 bases, with 13 bases sitting between them. The CDR3 is made up of 15 amino acids. Germline V gene lookup returns CDR1 SGHRS and CDR2 YFSETQ. The CDR3 reads CASSLVIGQLYGYTF. CDR3 DNA sequence: TGCGCCAGCAGCTTGGTGATCGGACAGCTCTATGGCTACACCTTC.

V and J are TRBV29-1 and TRBJ2-5; D possibly corresponds to TRBD1 (5 bases). V lost 4 bases and J lost 1, with 10 bases in between. CDR1 is SQVTM and CDR2 is ANQGSEA in the germline V gene. The CDR3 runs to 13 residues. DNA for the CDR3: TGCAGCGTTGGGACACCGGGCCAAGAGACCCAGTACTTC. It encodes CSVGTPGQETQYF.

The chain links TRBV6-1 to TRBJ2-5, with D unresolved. The CDR3 is 12 amino acids. The V gene's germline CDR1 is MNHNS and CDR2 SASEGT. V was shortened by 3 bases and J by 5 bases, with 7 bases between the two germline ends. Written as DNA, the CDR3 is TGTGCCAGCAGTGACCCGACGGAGACCCAGTACTTC. This sequence encodes CASSDPTETQYF.

This clonotype was picked up many times. The chain has TRBV2 and TRBJ1-3, with D possibly matching TRBD1 (5 bases). The CDR3 runs 13 residues. Looked up from germline, CDR1 is SNHLY and CDR2 is FYNNEI. The V end was cut by 6 bases, the J end by 3 bases, with 9 bases between. CDR3 loop: CASSRTFGNTIYF. CDR3 DNA: TGTGCCAGCAGCCGGACATTTGGAAACACCATATATTTT.

The CDR3 loop reads CASQSDRRDSPLHF. The CDR3 nucleotides are TGTGCCAGCCAAAGCGACCGCCGGGATTCACCCCTCCACTTT. The chain joins TRBV9 to TRBJ1-6, with D unclear. CDR1 and CDR2 from the germline V gene are SGDLS and YYNGEE. V was trimmed by 7 bases and J by 8 bases, leaving 16 bases between them. The CDR3 has 14 amino acids.

The chain links TRBV24-1 to TRBJ1-6; 7 bases are a match to TRBD1. The germline V gene encodes CDR1 KGHDR and CDR2 SFDVKD. The length of the CDR3 is 14 residues. With 2 bases clipped from V and 13 bases from J, the junction kept 7 bases outside the gene matches. CDR3 amino acids: CATSDWTGALPLHF. CDR3 nucleotide sequence: TGTGCCACCAGTGATTGGACAGGAGCTTTGCCCCTCCACTTT.

The chain has TRBV20-1 and TRBJ1-5; tentative D call: TRBD1 (5 bases). The CDR3 loop spans 11 amino acids. Trimming removed 7 bases at V and 4 bases at J, with 8 bases between. Germline V gives CDR1 DFQATT, CDR2 SNEGSKA (reference sequence). The CDR3 DNA sequence: TGCAGTGTTCGGGGGAATCAGCCCCAGCATTTT. Protein: CSVRGNQPQHF.

Ten or more counts support this clonotype. The chain couples TRBV20-1 to TRBJ1-2; 7 bases line up with TRBD1. With 5 bases clipped from V and 5 bases from J, the junction kept 8 bases outside the gene matches. This CDR3 is 13 amino acids long. Germline CDR1 is DFQATT and CDR2 is SNEGSKA (reference sequence). The CDR3 region has the DNA TGCAGTGCTCCCGGGACAGATCGGTATGGCTACACCTTC. Its translation is CSAPGTDRYGYTF.

There are many counts of this clonotype. A read error may produce the germline difference seen at one junction end. J is TRBJ2-6 and V is TRBV19; 8 positions agree with TRBD1. Germline CDR1 and CDR2: LNHDA and SQIVND (reference sequence). The CDR3 is 15 amino acids. The CDR3 protein is CASSIDLTGGNVLTF. CDR3 coding DNA: TGTGCCAGTAGTATAGATCTTACAGGGGGCAACGTCCTGACTTTC. The full variable domain, rest sourced from reference TRBV19 and TRBJ2-6, is DGGITQSPKYLFRKEGQNVTLSCEQNLNHDAMYWYRQDPGQGLRLIYYSQIVNDFQKGDIAEGYSVSREKKESFPLTVTSAQKNPTAFYLCASSIDLTGGNVLTFGAGSRLTVL.

The chain combines TRBV15 with TRBJ2-5, with 8 nucleotides matching TRBD1. V lost 3 bases to trimming and J lost 4 bases; unmatched junction nucleotides: 4. CDR3 size: 14 residues. CDR1 and CDR2 from the germline V gene are LNHNV and YYDKDF (reference sequence). For the CDR3, the DNA is TGTGCCACCAGCAGGCGGACAGGGACAGAGACCCAGTACTTC. This sequence encodes CATSRRTGTETQYF.

This clonotype came up many times. The chain combines TRBV29-1 with TRBJ2-2, with TRBD2 matching 10 bases. Germline CDR1 reads SQVTM; CDR2 reads ANQGSEA. The junction had 2 bases not matched to a gene; V was cut back by 6 bases and J by 1 base. CDR3 size: 14 residues. CDR3 bases: TGCAGCGTGCGGACTAGCGGGAACACCGGGGAGCTGTTTTTT. Translated: CSVRTSGNTGELFF.

This clonotype occurred many times. The chain recombines TRBV4-1 with TRBJ2-5; D not certain. Trimming took 2 bases from V and 7 from J, leaving 8 bases between them. CDR3 length equals 12 residues. Germline V lookup: CDR1 MGHRA, CDR2 YSYEKL. The CDR3 DNA reads as TGCGCCAGCAGCCAATTCTTGGGGACCCAGTACTTC. It codes for CASSQFLGTQYF.

The chain recombines TRBV10-3 with TRBJ2-5; 7 bases fit TRBD1. V dropped 3 bases and J dropped 1; count of bases not matched to a gene: 5. The germline V gene has CDR1 ENHRY and CDR2 SYGVKD. This CDR3 region has 15 residues. CDR3 sequence (DNA): TGTGCCATCAGTGATTACGGGACAGTCCAAGAGACCCAGTACTTC. As protein: CAISDYGTVQETQYF.

The rearrangement links TRBV2 to TRBJ2-5, with TRBD1 matching 10 bases. This CDR3 has 13 amino acids. CDR1 is SNHLY and CDR2 is FYNNEI in the germline V gene. Unmatched junction bases numbered 7, after V lost 6 bases and J lost 9 bases. CDR3: CASRTGGSQPQYF. The CDR3, as DNA: TGTGCCAGCAGGACAGGGGGCAGTCAGCCCCAGTACTTC.

A note on this clonotype: The CDR3 does not end in the conserved phenylalanine or tryptophan, so this is likely a read error. It is unclear where the CDR3 begins or ends on the DNA, so no DNA is shown, and the CDR3 is as TCRdb lists it. The chain links TRBV5-6 to TRBJ2-2; the D call of TRBD2 is as the table states it, not checked on the DNA. Germline CDR1 and CDR2: SGHDT and YYEEEE. The CDR3 spans 8 residues, counting both ends. The CDR3 sequence is CASSSLRG.

In nucleotides, the CDR3 is TGTGCCAGCAGCGGGGGGACTAGTGGGGAGACCCAGTACTTC. Residues: CASSGGTSGETQYF. The chain joins TRBV5-8 to TRBJ2-5; 8 positions match TRBD2. The germline V gene encodes CDR1 SGHTS and CDR2 YDEGEE. V was clipped by 4 bases and J by 5 bases; unmatched bases: 7. The CDR3 is 14 residues long.

The chain joins TRBV24-1 to TRBJ1-5; TRBD1 might be the D (5 bases). The ends were cut back, 3 bases at V and 6 bases at J, with 11 bases in the middle. Per germline, CDR1 KGHDR and CDR2 SFDVKD. The CDR3 is made up of 14 amino acids. Written as DNA, the CDR3 is TGTGCCACCAGTGATGGGCAGGGAGGTCAGCCCCAGCATTTT. Translated, it gives CATSDGQGGQPQHF.

DNA for the CDR3: TGTGCCAGCAGTGCTAATCCTGGAACCGGCAATTCACCCCTCCACTTT. Translated, it gives CASSANPGTGNSPLHF. J is TRBJ1-6 and V is TRBV25-1; no firm D call. Trimming left V 4 bases short and J 7 bases short, with 17 bases between. The CDR3 spans 16 residues. Germline CDR1 is MGHDK and CDR2 is SYGVNS.

Worth noting for this clonotype: The junction departs from germline at one end; a sequencing error may be responsible. V gene TRBV7-8 combines with J gene TRBJ1-5; tentative D call: TRBD1 (6 bases). This CDR3 has 17 residues. Germline V lookup: CDR1 SGHVS, CDR2 FQNEAQ. The CDR3 coding sequence is TGCGCCAGCAGCCAACCGACAGGACCGTATAGCAATCAGCCCCAGCATTTT. Amino acids: CASSQPTGPYSNQPQHF.

Note on this clonotype: The germline gene is not matched at one end of the junction; a read error may be the cause. The chain has TRBV7-2 and TRBJ2-2; a weak D match, TRBD2 (6 bases). From germline, CDR1 is SGHTA and CDR2 FQGNSA. The CDR3 totals 12 residues. DNA for the CDR3: TGTGCCAGCAGTTTAGCGTCCGGGGGGCTGTTTTTT. This encodes CASSLASGGLFF.

This clonotype has at least ten counts. The V and J genes are TRBV19 and TRBJ1-1; 9 nucleotides align to TRBD1. J gave up 4 bases and V 4 bases, and 1 base lay outside the gene matches. Per germline, CDR1 LNHDA and CDR2 SQIVND (reference sequence). The length of the CDR3 is 13 residues. The CDR3 here is CASSRQGGTEAFF. The CDR3 DNA follows: TGTGCCAGTAGTAGACAGGGGGGCACTGAAGCTTTCTTT.

This clonotype was seen just once. The rearrangement links TRBV20-1 to TRBJ2-1; TRBD2 matches 10 bases. The CDR3 consists of 15 residues. Trimming at V came to 0 bases and at J to 7 bases, leaving 6 bases not matched to a gene. The germline CDR1 and CDR2 sequences are DFQATT and SNEGSKA (reference sequence). For the CDR3, the DNA is TGCAGTGCTAGAGATAGCGGGAGGATGGTTAATGAGCAGTTCTTC. This encodes CSARDSGRMVNEQFF.

This clonotype appeared a single time. Germline and junction disagree at one end, which may indicate a read error. The V call is TRBV6-5, the J call TRBJ2-7; 8 nucleotides agree with TRBD1. This CDR3 has 15 amino acids. Germline assignment: CDR1 MNHEY and CDR2 SVGAGI. The CDR3 here is CAISEWTGSSYEQYF. Here the CDR3 DNA reads TGTGCCATCAGTGAATGGACAGGGAGCTCCTACGAGCAGTACTTC.

This clonotype has a single count. CDR3 coding DNA: TGTGCCAGCAGCCGAAACAGGGCTGAAGCTTTCTTT. Protein: CASSRNRAEAFF. The rearrangement joins TRBV7-8 to TRBJ1-1; possible D gene TRBD1, 6 bases. Trimming cost V 5 bases and J 6 bases, with 10 bases left between them. The CDR3 runs 12 residues. Germline assignment: CDR1 SGHVS and CDR2 FQNEAQ.

The chain carries TRBV5-1 and TRBJ2-5, with D possibly TRBD2 on 6 matching bases. The ends were cut back, 7 bases at V and 2 bases at J, with 18 bases in the middle. This CDR3 spans 15 amino acids. CDR1 SGHRS and CDR2 YFSETQ come from the germline V gene. In nucleotides, the CDR3 is TGCGCCAGCCGTGAAGGCGGGAAAAGACAAGAGACCCAGTACTTC. This sequence encodes CASREGGKRQETQYF. The variable domain in full, completed from reference TRBV5-1 and TRBJ2-5, reads KAGVTQTPRYLIKTRGQQVTLSCSPISGHRSVSWYQQTPGQGLQFLFEYFSETQRNKGNFPGRFSGRQFSNSRSEMNVSTLELGDSALYLCASREGGKRQETQYFGPGTRLLVL.

This clonotype was seen a handful of times. This could be a read error, since a much larger clone is one nucleotide away. The CDR3 loop is CASSDSEGSPLHF. The CDR3 nucleotides are TGTGCCAGCAGCGATAGTGAGGGCTCACCCCTCCACTTT. The chain combines TRBV11-1 with TRBJ1-6; no firm D call. Trimming left V 5 bases short and J 10 bases short, with 12 bases between. The V gene's germline CDR1 is SGHAT and CDR2 FQDESV (reference sequence). CDR3 length: 13 amino acids.